This T cell receptor (beta chain) was captured in a study of T-cell reconstitution after alpha-beta-depleted transplantation in children. Molecular barcoding with unique molecular identifiers was used for the TCRbeta library. TCRdb recomputed calls from the PCR reads with MiXCR, one row per CDR3 protein. Of 500,000 to 600,000 distinct CDR3 sequences detected, around a third appear once; the ten largest clones hold approximately 2.3%. This TCR was recovered from a human donor who donated a stem cell graft to a child with aplastic anemia. Sequenced material: PBMCs from the stem cell graft donor, taken from the stem cell graft.

CDR3 DNA: TGTGCCAGCAGCTTGGTCAATATGCGTGGGGGGGAGACCCAGTACTTC. Its protein product is CASSLVNMRGGETQYF. This chain connects TRBV5-5 to TRBJ2-5, with TRBD2 as a possible D gene (6 bases). The CDR3 is made up of 16 amino acids. V was trimmed by 0 bases and J by 5 bases, leaving 17 bases between them. CDR1 SGHKS and CDR2 YYEKEE come from the germline V gene (reference sequence). The variable domain in full, completed from reference TRBV5-5 and TRBJ2-5, reads DAGVTQSPTHLIKTRGQQVTLRCSPISGHKSVSWYQQVLGQGPQFIFQYYEKEERGRGNFPDRFSARQFPNYSSELNVNALLLGDSALYLCASSLVNMRGGETQYFGPGTRLLVL.